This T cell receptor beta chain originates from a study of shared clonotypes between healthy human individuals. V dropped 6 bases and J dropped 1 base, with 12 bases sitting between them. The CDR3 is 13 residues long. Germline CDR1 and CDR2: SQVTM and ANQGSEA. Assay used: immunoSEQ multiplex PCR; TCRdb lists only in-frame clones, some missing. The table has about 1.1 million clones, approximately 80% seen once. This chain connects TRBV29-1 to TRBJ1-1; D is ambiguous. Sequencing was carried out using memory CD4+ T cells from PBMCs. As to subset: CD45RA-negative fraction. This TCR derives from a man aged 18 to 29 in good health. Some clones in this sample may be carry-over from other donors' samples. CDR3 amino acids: CSVPTGKNTEAFF. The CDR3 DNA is TGCAGCGTGCCCACGGGGAAGAACACTGAAGCTTTCTTT.